The 30 T cell receptor beta chains presented below share a single source sample, sequenced in a study of beta chain features in type 1 diabetes. All of the isolated RNA was reverse transcribed, so expressed TCRB transcripts were sequenced. Repertoires were generated with immunoSEQ multiplex PCR, while TCRdb's copy carries only in-frame clones and drops some. The data show 300,000 to 400,000 clones, 6.5% to 10% seen once. The material sequenced was central memory CD4+ T cells from blood. Receptor source: a woman in her late teens or twenties in good health.

The V gene is TRBV6-5, the J gene TRBJ2-5; a possible D gene is TRBD1 (6 bases). CDR3 length: 13 residues. The ends were cut back, 5 bases at V and 5 bases at J, with 12 bases in the middle. Germline CDR1 MNHEY, CDR2 SVGAGI. The CDR3 DNA reads TGTGCCAGCAGTACCGGGACACGGGAGACCCAGTACTTC. Translation gives CASSTGTRETQYF.

This clone was seen more than once but under ten times. The chain carries TRBV5-1 and TRBJ2-3; the match to TRBD2 covers 9 bases. Trimming at V came to 4 bases and at J to 1 base, leaving 16 bases not matched to a gene. The germline V gene encodes CDR1 SGHRS and CDR2 YFSETQ. The CDR3 has 19 residues. DNA of the CDR3: TGCGCCAGCAGCCCTAGTGGGGTAGCGGGAGAATTGGGCACAGATACGCAGTATTTT. This encodes CASSPSGVAGELGTDTQYF. Filled out from reference TRBV5-1 and TRBJ2-3, the complete variable domain reads KAGVTQTPRYLIKTRGQQVTLSCSPISGHRSVSWYQQTPGQGLQFLFEYFSETQRNKGNFPGRFSGRQFSNSRSEMNVSTLELGDSALYLCASSPSGVAGELGTDTQYFGPGTRLTVL.

The chain recombines TRBV10-3 with TRBJ2-5; TRBD1 aligns across 11 bases. The CDR3 consists of 16 residues. Germline loops: CDR1 ENHRY, CDR2 SYGVKD. V lost 8 bases, J lost 4 bases, and 12 bases stayed unmatched. The CDR3 protein is CAIAPGRGQGGETQYF. The CDR3 DNA reads as TGTGCCATCGCACCAGGTCGGGGACAGGGGGGAGAGACCCAGTACTTC.

Worth noting for this clone: The junction does not match germline at one end; this may be a read error. The chain joins TRBV5-1 to TRBJ1-2; D is perhaps TRBD1 (6 bases). Germline values: CDR1 SGHRS, CDR2 YFSETQ. The CDR3 runs 12 residues. The CDR3 DNA sequence: TGCGCCAGCAGTTTGGACAGTTACGGCTACACCTTC. This gives the protein CASSLDSYGYTF. The full variable domain, rest sourced from reference TRBV5-1 and TRBJ1-2, is KAGVTQTPRYLIKTRGQQVTLSCSPISGHRSVSWYQQTPGQGLQFLFEYFSETQRNKGNFPGRFSGRQFSNSRSEMNVSTLELGDSALYLCASSLDSYGYTFGSGTRLTVV.

This clone has only a few counts. The CDR3 protein is CASSPTASGANVLTF. The CDR3 DNA is TGTGCCAGCAGCCCGACAGCCTCTGGGGCCAACGTCCTGACTTTC. The J gene is TRBJ2-6, the V gene TRBV7-9; possibly TRBD1 for D (5 bases). Germline loops: CDR1 SEHNR, CDR2 FQNEAQ (reference sequence). CDR3 length: 15 residues. V was pared by 5 bases and J by 0 bases, with 8 bases between.

The chain combines TRBV5-4 with TRBJ1-1; D is possibly TRBD1 (5 bases). Germline-derived CDR1 and CDR2 are SGHNT and YYREEE (reference sequence). The CDR3 is 11 residues long. Between the trimmed V and J ends, which lost 2 bases and 8 bases, there was a span of 7 bases. CDR3 sequence (DNA): TGTGCCAGCAGCTTCGACAGCGAAGCTTTCTTT. Translated: CASSFDSEAFF.

This clone was counted only a few times. The CDR3 reads CASSLVRMVADTQYF. CDR3 coding DNA: TGCGCCAGCAGCTTGGTCCGGATGGTCGCAGATACGCAGTATTTT. V is TRBV5-1 and J is TRBJ2-3; no clear D gene. Germline-derived CDR1 and CDR2 are SGHRS and YFSETQ. V was pared by 0 bases and J by 4 bases, with 12 bases between. This CDR3 contains 15 residues.

A few counts support this clone. V and J are TRBV18 and TRBJ2-5; TRBD1 matches at 8 bases. Germline V lookup: CDR1 KGHSH, CDR2 LQKENI. The length of the CDR3 is 15 residues. V dropped 5 bases and J dropped 2; count of bases not matched to a gene: 7. CDR3 sequence: CASSRSGGLQETQYF. Here the CDR3 DNA reads TGTGCCAGCTCAAGATCAGGGGGCCTACAAGAGACCCAGTACTTC.

About this clone: The sample holds other DNA sequences that translate to the same CDR3. The chain recombines TRBV7-2 with TRBJ2-3; D is uncertain. The CDR3 totals 15 residues. Trimming pared 3 bases from V and 0 bases from J, leaving 10 bases between. Germline assignment: CDR1 SGHTA and CDR2 FQGNSA. The CDR3 DNA is TGTGCCAGCAGCTTGGCCCCAGGAAGCACAGATACGCAGTATTTT. This encodes CASSLAPGSTDTQYF.

The rearrangement joins TRBV20-1 to TRBJ2-3; no reliable D call. This CDR3 contains 11 residues. Germline-derived CDR1 and CDR2 are DFQATT and SNEGSKA (reference sequence). V lost 5 bases, J lost 4 bases, and 7 bases lay in between. CDR3 bases: TGCAGTGCTCCTAGGGCAGATACGCAGTATTTT. Translated, it gives CSAPRADTQYF.

The chain recombines TRBV7-3 with TRBJ2-2; TRBD2 matches 9 bases. J lost 4 bases, V lost 5 bases, and 14 bases had no gene match. The CDR3 sequence is 18 residues long. Germline V lookup: CDR1 SGHTA, CDR2 FQGTGA. The chain's CDR3 is CASSPRGGRVSLTGELFF. CDR3 sequence (DNA): TGTGCCAGCAGCCCCCGGGGCGGGAGGGTCTCACTCACCGGGGAGCTGTTTTTT.

The sample holds a few counts of this clone. The chain employs TRBV4-2 and TRBJ2-7, with 7 bases fitting TRBD2. V shed 5 bases and J 3 bases; nucleotides not matched to a gene: 13. The CDR3 runs to 16 residues. Germline CDR1 is LGHNA and CDR2 is YNFKEQ. CDR3 bases: TGTGCCAGCAGCTTAAGGGGAGGGGCTCAGCGCTACGAGCAGTACTTC. Translating it yields CASSLRGGAQRYEQYF.

The rearrangement joins TRBV18 to TRBJ2-7; 8 bases fit TRBD1. Germline values: CDR1 KGHSH, CDR2 LQKENI. The CDR3 has 15 amino acids. The trim removed 3 bases at V and 2 bases at J, leaving 6 bases unmatched. The CDR3: CASSPLRTGTYEQYF. CDR3 nucleotides: TGTGCCAGCTCACCGTTACGGACAGGGACCTACGAGCAGTACTTC.

The chain recombines TRBV4-2 with TRBJ2-5; 7 nucleotides agree with TRBD1. CDR3 size: 14 residues. Germline CDR1 is LGHNA and CDR2 is YNFKEQ. V lost 5 bases and J lost 4; bases outside the gene matches: 7. The chain's CDR3 is CASSLGTVAETQYF. In DNA form, the CDR3 reads TGTGCCAGCAGCTTAGGGACAGTGGCAGAGACCCAGTACTTC.

Only a few counts were recorded for this clone. V and J are TRBV5-5 and TRBJ2-7, with a possible D match to TRBD2 (6 bases). The CDR3 loop spans 16 amino acids. Germline-derived CDR1 and CDR2 are SGHKS and YYEKEE (reference sequence). The V and J ends lost 0 bases and 1 base respectively, with 14 bases between them. The CDR3 bases are TGTGCCAGCAGCTTGGATTGGCAGGGACTTTCCTACGAGCAGTACTTC. Translation gives CASSLDWQGLSYEQYF.

The chain recombines TRBV21-1 with TRBJ1-2; the D call of TRBD1 is as the table states it, not checked on the DNA. TRBV21-1 is an annotated pseudogene. The CDR3 extends over 14 amino acids. The CDR3 protein is CASSGATPNYGYTF. CDR3 in DNA: TGTGCCAGCAGCGGGGCAACGCCTAACTATGGCTACACCTTC.

The V and J genes are TRBV27 and TRBJ1-4, with no clear D. The CDR3 spans 12 residues. Germline CDR1 MNHEY, CDR2 SMNVEV (reference sequence). Trimming left V 6 bases short and J 6 bases short, with 8 bases between. CDR3 coding DNA: TGTGCCAGCAGCCGAAGGGATGAAAAACTGTTTTTT. Its protein is CASSRRDEKLFF. The full variable domain, completed using reference TRBV27 and TRBJ1-4, is EAQVTQNPRYLITVTGKKLTVTCSQNMNHEYMSWYRQDPGLGLRQIYYSMNVEVTDKGDVPEGYKVSRKEKRNFPLILESPSPNQTSLYFCASSRRDEKLFFGSGTQLSVL.

The rearrangement uses TRBV28 and TRBJ2-3; 9 bases fit TRBD2. J gave up 7 bases and V 6 bases, and 5 bases lay outside the gene matches. Per germline, CDR1 MDHEN and CDR2 SYDVKM. This CDR3 has 13 residues. In DNA, the CDR3 is TGTGCCAGCAGGGGGACTAGCTTGTATACGCAGTATTTT. The encoded protein is CASRGTSLYTQYF.

To note about this clone: Other nucleotide sequences in the sample specify the same CDR3. The rearrangement links TRBV20-1 to TRBJ2-5; D is unclear. CDR1 is DFQATT, CDR2 SNEGSKA, per germline (reference sequence). The CDR3 has 11 amino acids. The V end lost 0 bases, the J end lost 5 bases, and 4 bases lay between the germline ends. The chain's CDR3 is CSARDLETQYF. The CDR3, as DNA: TGCAGTGCTAGAGATCTTGAGACCCAGTACTTC.

The chain recombines TRBV4-2 with TRBJ2-5; D may be TRBD2 (5 bases). The V gene's germline CDR1 is LGHNA and CDR2 YNFKEQ. The V gene lost 3 bases and the J gene lost 5 bases, with 16 bases spanning the gap. The CDR3 spans 15 residues. Written as DNA, the CDR3 is TGTGCCAGCAGCCATCCTAGCAGGCCAATTGAGACCCAGTACTTC. As protein: CASSHPSRPIETQYF.

With respect to this clone: This sample includes further DNA sequences coding for the same CDR3. This rearrangement joins TRBV28 to TRBJ2-1; D is undetermined. Trimming left V 6 bases short and J 4 bases short, with 4 bases between. The CDR3 is made up of 11 amino acids. The germline CDR1 and CDR2 sequences are MDHEN and SYDVKM. CDR3 DNA sequence: TGTGCCAGCAGGCGTTACAATGAGCAGTTCTTC. Its protein product is CASRRYNEQFF.

This clone was detected a few times. The chain couples TRBV6-1 to TRBJ1-2; weak D call: TRBD1 (6 bases). Germline CDR1 MNHNS, CDR2 SASEGT. The CDR3 runs 14 residues. Between the trimmed V and J ends, which lost 4 bases and 2 bases, there was a span of 11 bases. As DNA, the CDR3 is TGTGCCAGCAGTGGTACAACAGGGAACTATGGCTACACCTTC. It yields the protein CASSGTTGNYGYTF.

The chain combines TRBV7-3 with TRBJ1-1; tentatively, D is TRBD1 (5 bases). The CDR3 loop spans 15 amino acids. The V end was cut by 5 bases, the J end by 3 bases, with 16 bases between. CDR1 SGHTA and CDR2 FQGTGA come from the germline V gene. This chain's CDR3 is CASSAWDGEDTEAFF. In DNA form, the CDR3 reads TGTGCCAGCAGCGCCTGGGACGGTGAGGACACTGAAGCTTTCTTT.

This chain uses TRBV2 with TRBJ1-1, with 9 bases fitting TRBD1. The germline V gene encodes CDR1 SNHLY and CDR2 FYNNEI. V shed 6 bases and J 3 bases; nucleotides not matched to a gene: 5. There are 14 residues in the CDR3. The CDR3 nucleotides read TGTGCCAGCAGGCCCGGGACAGGGTACACTGAAGCTTTCTTT. As protein: CASRPGTGYTEAFF.

This chain uses TRBV1 with TRBJ2-3; the table's TRBD2 call for D was not verified on the DNA. TRBV1 is given as a pseudogene. The CDR3 consists of 18 residues. The CDR3 coding sequence is TGCACCAGCAGCCAAGATCGCCGGCTTTACGGGAGTAGTTATACGCAGTATTTT. Its translation is CTSSQDRRLYGSSYTQYF.

The V call is TRBV7-2, the J call TRBJ2-3; D is undetermined. There are 11 residues in the CDR3. V lost 3 bases, J lost 11 bases, and 9 bases lay in between. The germline V gene encodes CDR1 SGHTA and CDR2 FQGNSA. This CDR3 reads CASSLLARQYF. The CDR3 DNA is TGTGCCAGCAGCTTGCTGGCCCGGCAGTATTTT.

This chain uses TRBV10-3 with TRBJ2-7, with D possibly matching TRBD2 (6 bases). CDR1 is ENHRY, CDR2 SYGVKD, per germline. CDR3 length: 15 residues. The V end lost 4 bases, the J end lost 4 bases, and 17 bases lay between the germline ends. The CDR3 nucleotides are TGTGCCATCAGTGGAGGTGGCGGGAAGGCGTACGAGCAGTACTTC. This gives the protein CAISGGGGKAYEQYF.

This clone was seen repeatedly, ten times or more. The chain joins TRBV5-1 to TRBJ2-7; D is undetermined. Trimming removed 4 bases at V and 0 bases at J, with 5 bases between. CDR3 length equals 12 residues. Looked up from germline, CDR1 is SGHRS and CDR2 is YFSETQ. The CDR3 DNA follows: TGCGCCAGCAGCATGAGCTCCTACGAGCAGTACTTC. Residues: CASSMSSYEQYF.

In this sample, this clone turned up many times. The rearrangement uses TRBV15 and TRBJ2-6; D is unclear. Germline V gives CDR1 LNHNV, CDR2 YYDKDF (reference sequence). This CDR3 is 16 amino acids long. Deletions cut 3 bases from V and 4 bases from J, with 13 bases between. The DNA of the CDR3 is TGTGCCACCAGCAGCCTCGGGCTCTCCGGGGCCAACGTCCTGACTTTC. This encodes CATSSLGLSGANVLTF. Full variable domain (rest looked up from reference TRBV15 and TRBJ2-6): DAMVIQNPRYQVTQFGKPVTLSCSQTLNHNVMYWYQQKSSQAPKLLFHYYDKDFNNEADTPDNFQSRRPNTSFCFLDIRSPGLGDTAMYLCATSSLGLSGANVLTFGAGSRLTVL.

The V and J genes are TRBV28 and TRBJ1-2; D unresolved. Trimming left V 3 bases short and J 2 bases short, with 13 bases between. CDR3 length equals 15 residues. Germline assignment: CDR1 MDHEN and CDR2 SYDVKM. Written as DNA, the CDR3 is TGTGCCAGCAGTTTGATAGAGGCTCCGAACTATGGCTACACCTTC. Amino acids: CASSLIEAPNYGYTF.